Below, 4 T cell receptor beta chains from the same sample are listed, as sequenced in a study of lymphopenia after photon versus proton radiotherapy (dated by TCRdb to between 2018 and 2021). The library was generated by the immunoSEQ multiplex PCR assay. Drawn from immuneACCESS, this table holds only the in-frame rearrangements with V and J called that TCRdb kept. Clones are partly lost; checked studies trace under half to an unresolved V gene and leave the rest unexplained. Across this sample there are 15,000 to 20,000 clones, with 70% to 90% seen only once. 55% to 60% of the sample belongs to the ten largest clones. The starting material was peripheral blood, obtained from a patient treated with proton-based radiotherapy. All receptors derive from a woman between 55 and 75 years old with cholangiocarcinoma. Some clones in this sample may be carry-over from other donors' samples.

Here the CDR3 reads CASSPQYGGQETQYF. The CDR3 DNA reads TGTGCCAGCTCACCACAGTATGGAGGCCAAGAGACCCAGTACTTC. The chain employs TRBV18 and TRBJ2-5; a weak D match, TRBD2 (5 bases). The germline V and J ends were trimmed by 1 base and 1 base, with 10 bases remaining between them. Germline CDR1 is KGHSH and CDR2 is LQKENI. There are 15 residues in the CDR3.

The CDR3 DNA follows: TGTGCCAGCAGTGAAGCGGGGACTGAAGCTTTCTTT. Amino acids: CASSEAGTEAFF. The chain has TRBV2 and TRBJ1-1; D not certain. This CDR3 region has 12 residues. The V and J ends lost 0 bases and 5 bases respectively, with 4 bases between them. CDR1 is SNHLY, CDR2 FYNNEI, per germline.

The chain has TRBV4-1 and TRBJ2-3, with 7 bases matching TRBD2. V shed 1 base, J shed 2 bases, and the junction held 3 bases outside the gene matches. The CDR3 has 15 residues. Germline CDR1 is MGHRA and CDR2 is YSYEKL. For the CDR3, the DNA is TGCGCCAGCAGCCAAGTGGCGGGAGTCACAGATACGCAGTATTTT. It encodes CASSQVAGVTDTQYF.

As regards this clone: At one boundary the junction diverges from the germline segment, which might be a read error. J is TRBJ2-7 and V is TRBV5-1; a weak D match, TRBD2 (7 bases). Germline lookup yields CDR1 SGHRS and CDR2 YFSETQ. CDR3 length: 13 amino acids. CDR3 bases: TGCGCCAGCAGCTTAGTCGAAGCCGGGGGGCTTTCATTC. Amino acid sequence: CASSLVEAGGLSF.